This entry lists 6 T cell receptor beta chains sequenced from one sample in a study of early T cells in non-severe SARS-CoV-2 infection (dated by TCRdb to about 2021). To prepare the library, 5' RACE was applied. Instrument on record: NextSeq 500. TCRdb's own reprocessing of the public reads used fastp at Q25 and MiXCR and kept productive beta chains. Merged by CDR3 protein, the rows form single entries marked with the most common genes and DNA. Present in this sample are about 39,000 distinct CDR3 sequences, roughly 7.1% of which were seen just once. The ten largest clones capture around 4.5% of the sample. Material for sequencing was whole blood. These receptors were obtained from an adult who was a healthcare worker with PCR-confirmed SARS-CoV-2 infection or an uninfected control (not recorded which).

This clonotype was picked up a small number of times. This chain connects TRBV20-1 to TRBJ2-3, with D perhaps matching TRBD1 or TRBD2 (5 bases each). The CDR3 length is 15 residues. Germline V CDR1 and CDR2: DFQATT, SNEGSKA (reference sequence). V lost 6 bases and J lost 2, with 18 bases in between. The CDR3 loop reads CSANDGAEYTDTQYF. DNA of the CDR3: TGCAGTGCAAACGACGGGGCCGAATACACAGATACGCAGTATTTT.

The rearrangement joins TRBV20-1 to TRBJ2-7, with D tentatively TRBD1 (6 bases). Germline CDR1 reads DFQATT; CDR2 reads SNEGSKA (reference sequence). CDR3 length equals 13 residues. The CDR3 DNA sequence: TGCAGCGCCCAGACAGGCGTGGGATACGAGCAGTACTTC. Translating it yields CSAQTGVGYEQYF.

This chain links TRBV20-1 with TRBJ1-1; unclear D gene. V lost 3 bases to trimming and J lost 0 bases, with 8 bases between them. CDR3 length: 13 residues. Germline V gene lookup returns CDR1 DFQATT and CDR2 SNEGSKA (reference sequence). CDR3 in amino acids: CSASTALNTEAFF. CDR3 in DNA: TGCAGTGCTAGTACCGCTTTGAACACTGAAGCTTTCTTT.

This clonotype has at least ten counts. This chain connects TRBV7-3 to TRBJ2-4, with D perhaps TRBD2 (6 bases). V lost 1 base, J lost 13 bases, and 14 bases lay in between. The length of the CDR3 is 13 residues. The germline gives CDR1 SGHTA, CDR2 FQGTGA. The CDR3 protein is CASSLNRDSTQYF. The CDR3 coding sequence is TGTGCCAGCAGCTTAAACCGGGACTCAACCCAGTACTTC. Drawing the rest from reference TRBV7-3 and TRBJ2-4, the complete variable domain is GAGVSQTPSNKVTEKGKYVELRCDPISGHTALYWYRQSLGQGPEFLIYFQGTGAADDSGLPNDRFFAVRPEGSVSTLKIQRTERGDSAVYLCASSLNRDSTQYFGAGTRLSVL.

A few counts support this clonotype. The chain is built from TRBV18 and TRBJ2-7; D is uncertain. CDR3 length: 16 residues. V was shortened by 0 bases and J by 0 bases, with 12 bases between the two germline ends. CDR1 is KGHSH, CDR2 LQKENI, per germline. In DNA form, the CDR3 reads TGTGCCAGCTCACCACCATCGTCGGATAACTCCTACGAGCAGTACTTC. Amino acids: CASSPPSSDNSYEQYF. Variable domain in full (rest from reference TRBV18 and TRBJ2-7): NAGVMQNPRHLVRRRGQEARLRCSPMKGHSHVYWYRQLPEEGLKFMVYLQKENIIDESGMPKERFSAEFPKEGPSILRIQQVVRGDSAAYFCASSPPSSDNSYEQYFGPGTRLTVT.

The V gene is TRBV19, the J gene TRBJ2-7, with D possibly TRBD2 on 5 matching bases. Germline assignment: CDR1 LNHDA and CDR2 SQIVND (reference sequence). Trimming removed 2 bases from V and 0 bases from J, with 11 bases in between. CDR3 length: 15 amino acids. The CDR3 bases are TGTGCCAGTAGTATATTTGAAGCGGCCTCCTACGAGCAGTACTTC. It codes for CASSIFEAASYEQYF.